This TCR beta chain derives from a study of T cell repertoires in cytomegalovirus infection. TCRdb re-called the reads with MiXCR, one entry per CDR3 protein. The sample lists some 900,000 distinct CDR3 sequences, less than 35% occurring once. A remark on this clonotype: Its target is not known.

Whole-study findings and limits: Cumulative frequency of public TCR beta families picked out carriers of CMV plus the relevant HLA.

Germline CDR1 and CDR2: MGHRA and YSYEKL. This CDR3 spans 19 amino acids. V was pared by 1 base and J by 2 bases, with 14 bases of the junction left unmatched. V usage is TRBV4-1 and J usage is TRBJ2-5; 9 bases are a match to TRBD2. The sequenced sample was cultured CD8+ T cells from PBMCs, obtained from culture after CMV antigen stimulation. The source of this sequence is a human donor in good health (CMV status not recorded). Some clones in this sample may be carry-over from other donors' samples. CDR3 DNA sequence: TGCGCCAGCAGCCAAGGCCCTGAGGTAGCGGGGGTGATACAAGAGACCCAGTACTTC. Translation: CASSQGPEVAGVIQETQYF.